This T cell receptor (beta chain) came from a study of blood T cell repertoires in COVID-19. Study-wide context: Spain, Italy and the United States supplied samples that represented acute and convalescent COVID-19. Sources were T cells, B-cell-depleted T cells, or PBMCs; the material itself was cDNA or gDNA.

The CDR3 covers 17 residues. The junction had 9 bases not matched to a gene; V was cut back by 0 bases and J by 3 bases. Germline assignment: CDR1 SGHRS and CDR2 YFSETQ. As originally analysed: Amplified reference gene primers provided the basis for estimating nucleated cell counts. Sequencing used immunoSEQ multiplex PCR; TCRdb keeps in-frame clones, though not all of them. V and J calls and clone size are copied from that table; D and trimming were computed from the DNA. Among around 150,000 clones listed, about three quarters were seen once. The sequencing input was peripheral blood. The chain is built from TRBV5-1 and TRBJ2-3; 8 nucleotides line up with TRBD2. This TCR came from a woman older than 75 with active or convalescent COVID-19. The CDR3 loop reads CASSLGTSPGVTDTQYF. The CDR3 DNA sequence: TGCGCCAGCAGCTTGGGGACTAGCCCGGGGGTAACAGATACGCAGTATTTT.